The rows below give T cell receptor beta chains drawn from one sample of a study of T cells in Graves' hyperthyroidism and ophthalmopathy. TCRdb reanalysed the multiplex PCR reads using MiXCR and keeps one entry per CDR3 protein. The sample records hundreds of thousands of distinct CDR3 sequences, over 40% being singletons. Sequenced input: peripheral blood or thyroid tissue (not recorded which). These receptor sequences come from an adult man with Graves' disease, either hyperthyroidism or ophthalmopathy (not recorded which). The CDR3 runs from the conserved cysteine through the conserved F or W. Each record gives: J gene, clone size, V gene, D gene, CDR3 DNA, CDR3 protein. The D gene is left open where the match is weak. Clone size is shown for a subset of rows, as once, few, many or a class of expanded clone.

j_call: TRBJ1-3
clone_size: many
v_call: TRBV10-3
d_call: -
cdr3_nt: TGTGCCATCTGCCCAGGCTTGGACGGAAACACCATATATTTT
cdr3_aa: CAICPGLDGNTIYF

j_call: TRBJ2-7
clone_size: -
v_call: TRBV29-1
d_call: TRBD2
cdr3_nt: TGCAGCGTTGATGAGCTAGCGGGGGGGGTCGACGAGCAGTACTTC
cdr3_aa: CSVDELAGGVDEQYF

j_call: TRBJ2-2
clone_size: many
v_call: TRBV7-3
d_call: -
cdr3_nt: TGTGCCAGCAGCCCTGGTTACACCGGGGAGCTGTTTTTT
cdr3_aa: CASSPGYTGELFF

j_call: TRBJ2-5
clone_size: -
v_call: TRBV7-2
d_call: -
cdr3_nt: TGTGCCAGCAGCTTAGGTTACCCGGACAGCCGAGGGACCCAGTACTTC
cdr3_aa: CASSLGYPDSRGTQYF

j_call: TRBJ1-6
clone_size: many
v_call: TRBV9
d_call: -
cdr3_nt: TGTGCCAGCAGCGTAGAAACAGATAATTCACCCCTCCACTTT
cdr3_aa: CASSVETDNSPLHF

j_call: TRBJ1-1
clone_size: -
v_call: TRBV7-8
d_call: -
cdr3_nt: TGTGCCAGCAGCGCCGACAGCTACACTGAAGCTTTCTTT
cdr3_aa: CASSADSYTEAFF

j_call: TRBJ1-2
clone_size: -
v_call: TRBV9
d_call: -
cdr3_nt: TGTGCCAGCAGCGGCCCCTATGGCTACACCTTC
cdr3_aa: CASSGPYGYTF

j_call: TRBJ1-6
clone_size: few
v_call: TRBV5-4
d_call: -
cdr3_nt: TGTGCCAGCAGCACCACGCCGGGGCCTAATTCACCCCTCCACTTT
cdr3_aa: CASSTTPGPNSPLHF

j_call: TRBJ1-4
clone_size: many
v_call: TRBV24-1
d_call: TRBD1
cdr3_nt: TGTGCCACCAGTGCGGGGACAGGGCGCAATGAAAAACTGTTTTTT
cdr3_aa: CATSAGTGRNEKLFF

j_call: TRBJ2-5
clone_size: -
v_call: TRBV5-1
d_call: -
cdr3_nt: TGCGCCAGCAGCTTGGGTCTGGGGCCATCCGAGACCCAGTACTTC
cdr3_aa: CASSLGLGPSETQYF

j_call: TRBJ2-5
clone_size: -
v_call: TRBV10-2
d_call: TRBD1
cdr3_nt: TGCGCCAGCAGCGAGTCTAAGGGGGCCCGCGAGACCCAGTACTTC
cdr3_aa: CASSESKGARETQYF

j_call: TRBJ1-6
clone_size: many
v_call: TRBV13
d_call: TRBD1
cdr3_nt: TGTGCCAGCAGCGCCTCAGGGACAGGGGGACGAAGTTCACCCCTCCACTTT
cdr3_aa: CASSASGTGGRSSPLHF

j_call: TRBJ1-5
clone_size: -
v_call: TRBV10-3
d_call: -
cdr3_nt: TGTGCCATCAGTCCAGGGCTCATGATCAATCAGCCCCAGCATTTT
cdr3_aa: CAISPGLMINQPQHF

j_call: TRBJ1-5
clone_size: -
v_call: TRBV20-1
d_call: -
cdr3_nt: TGCAGTGCCGCCCGCCCCGGTAGCGGCAATCAGCCCCAGCATTTT
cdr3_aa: CSAARPGSGNQPQHF

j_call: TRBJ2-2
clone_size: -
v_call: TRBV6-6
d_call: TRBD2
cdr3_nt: TGTGCCAGCAGCCGACTAGCGGGAAGAGACACCGGGGAGCTGTTTTTT
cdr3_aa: CASSRLAGRDTGELFF

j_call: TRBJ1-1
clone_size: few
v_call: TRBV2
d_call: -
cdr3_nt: TGTGCCAGCAGAGTTGGGGCGGCCACTGAAGCTTTCTTT
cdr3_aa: CASRVGAATEAFF

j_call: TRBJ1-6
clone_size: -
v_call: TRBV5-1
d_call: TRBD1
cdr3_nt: TGCGCCAGCAGCTTGGATCCGGGACAGGGAAATTTACCCCTCCACTTT
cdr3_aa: CASSLDPGQGNLPLHF

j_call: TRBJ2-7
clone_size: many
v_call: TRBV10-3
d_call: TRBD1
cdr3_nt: TGTGCCACCCAGGGGGCAGGCTCCTACGAGCAGTACTTC
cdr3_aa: CATQGAGSYEQYF

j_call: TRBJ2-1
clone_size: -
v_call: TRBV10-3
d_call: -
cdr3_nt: TGTGCCATCAGTGATCGGAATGAGCAGTTCTTC
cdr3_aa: CAISDRNEQFF

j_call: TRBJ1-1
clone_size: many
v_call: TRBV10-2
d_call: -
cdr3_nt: TGCGCCAGCAAGGTGGCGAACACTGAAGCTTTCTTT
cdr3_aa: CASKVANTEAFF

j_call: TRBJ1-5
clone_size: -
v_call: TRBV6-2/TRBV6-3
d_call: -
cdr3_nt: TGTGCCAGCAGCCCTCTAGGCATCAATCAGCCCCAGCATTTT
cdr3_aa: CASSPLGINQPQHF

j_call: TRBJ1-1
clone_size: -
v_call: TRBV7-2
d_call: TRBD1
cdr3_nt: TGTGCCAGCAGCTACCGGGACAGGGAAGTGAACACTGAAGCTTTCTTT
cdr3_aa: CASSYRDREVNTEAFF